The 29 T cell receptor beta chains listed next were all sequenced from one sample in a study of blood T cell repertoires in COVID-19. Sequenced by immunoSEQ multiplex PCR; TCRdb stores in-frame clones only, minus some. The sample comprises approximately 250,000 clones, approximately 82% of which are singletons, and about 2% rests with the top ten. The sample consisted of peripheral blood. The origin of the receptors is a man between 40 and 49 years old who had recovered from COVID-19.

V usage is TRBV15 and J usage is TRBJ2-1; no definite D call. CDR1 is LNHNV, CDR2 YYDKDF, per germline (reference sequence). Trimming left V 2 bases short and J 3 bases short, with 5 bases between. The CDR3 sequence is 13 residues long. The CDR3 protein is CATSRSHYNEQFF. For the CDR3, the DNA is TGTGCCACCAGCAGAAGCCACTACAATGAGCAGTTCTTC.

V usage is TRBV19 and J usage is TRBJ1-3; weak D call: TRBD1 (6 bases). The CDR3 runs 15 residues. V shed 4 bases and J shed 0 bases, with 10 bases lying between them. CDR1 is LNHDA, CDR2 SQIVND, per germline (reference sequence). The CDR3 here is CASSTTGFSGNTIYF. The CDR3 region has the DNA TGTGCCAGTAGTACTACAGGGTTCTCTGGAAACACCATATATTTT.

The chain carries TRBV5-5 and TRBJ2-3, with D tentatively TRBD1 (5 bases). V lost 0 bases and J 3 bases, leaving 8 bases between the germline ends. The CDR3 loop spans 14 amino acids. Germline V gene lookup returns CDR1 SGHKS and CDR2 YYEKEE (reference sequence). The CDR3 sequence: CASSLEGDTDTQYF. The CDR3 DNA follows: TGTGCCAGCAGCTTGGAAGGGGATACAGATACGCAGTATTTT.

The chain employs TRBV3-1 (or the pseudogene TRBV3-2) and TRBJ1-1; tentatively, D is TRBD1 (6 bases). V lost 1 base to trimming and J lost 3 bases, with 15 bases between them. The germline gives CDR1 LGHDT, CDR2 YNNKEL (reference sequence). This CDR3 comprises 16 residues. As DNA, the CDR3 is TGTGCCAGCAGCCAAGTAGGCCGGGGGGCGGACACTGAAGCTTTCTTT. It codes for CASSQVGRGADTEAFF.

This clone has only one observation. The chain couples TRBV24-1 to TRBJ2-3, with D possibly being TRBD2 (6 bases). Germline values: CDR1 KGHDR, CDR2 SFDVKD. V lost 1 base, J lost 3 bases, and 10 bases lay in between. CDR3 size: 15 residues. CDR3 region: CATSDFSGGTDTQYF. CDR3 nucleotide sequence: TGTGCCACCAGTGATTTTTCTGGGGGGACAGATACGCAGTATTTT.

This rearrangement joins TRBV24-1 to TRBJ1-5; D not certain. V shed 1 base and J shed 7 bases, with 4 bases lying between them. Germline CDR1 is KGHDR and CDR2 is SFDVKD. The CDR3 is made up of 12 amino acids. The CDR3 sequence: CATSDFGQPQHF. The CDR3 bases are TGTGCCACCAGTGATTTTGGCCAGCCCCAGCATTTT.

This clone was counted once. The chain couples TRBV10-3 to TRBJ2-7, with 9 bases identical to TRBD1. V was clipped by 10 bases and J by 0 bases; unmatched bases: 7. Germline V gives CDR1 ENHRY, CDR2 SYGVKD. There are 14 residues in the CDR3. The CDR3 region is CATTGTGSSYEQYF. CDR3 in DNA: TGTGCCACCACCGGGACAGGGAGCTCCTACGAGCAGTACTTC.

The chain couples TRBV25-1 to TRBJ1-4, with 7 bases that match TRBD1. The CDR3 consists of 17 residues. V was pared by 5 bases and J by 0 bases, with 9 bases of the junction left unmatched. Germline V gives CDR1 MGHDK, CDR2 SYGVNS. Here the CDR3 reads CASSRRQGFPTNEKLFF. The DNA for the CDR3 is TGTGCCAGCAGTCGTCGACAGGGTTTCCCAACTAATGAAAAACTGTTTTTT.

The chain uses TRBV19 and TRBJ2-1, with TRBD2 identical over 7 bases. Trimming took 7 bases from V and 5 from J; bases not matched to a gene: 8. CDR3 length: 14 amino acids. The germline gives CDR1 LNHDA, CDR2 SQIVND (reference sequence). The CDR3 coding sequence is TGTGCCAGTACGTTCCGCGGGAGAGACAATGAGCAGTTCTTC. Translated: CASTFRGRDNEQFF.

This clone was picked up a small number of times. The chain links TRBV3-1 (or the pseudogene TRBV3-2) to TRBJ2-3; 8 bases map to TRBD2. V dropped 0 bases and J dropped 12; count of bases not matched to a gene: 11. In germline, CDR1 is LGHDT, CDR2 YNNKEL (reference sequence). The CDR3 has 15 amino acids. Written as DNA, the CDR3 is TGTGCCAGCAGCCAAGATTCGGGTGACGGGGGGGTTCAGTATTTT. This translates into CASSQDSGDGGVQYF.

V is TRBV9 and J is TRBJ2-7, with a weak D call TRBD1 (6 bases). Germline CDR1 and CDR2: SGDLS and YYNGEE. The length of the CDR3 is 14 residues. V shed 0 bases and J shed 4 bases, with 11 bases lying between them. The CDR3 loop is CASSVGQGMYEQYF. In DNA form, the CDR3 reads TGTGCCAGCAGCGTAGGGCAGGGGATGTACGAGCAGTACTTC.

The V call is TRBV19, the J call TRBJ2-6, with no clear D. The V gene lost 3 bases and the J gene lost 2 bases, with 8 bases spanning the gap. Germline CDR1 is LNHDA and CDR2 is SQIVND (reference sequence). CDR3 length equals 15 residues. The CDR3 bases are TGTGCCAGTAGTATCACTTATCCTGGGGCCAACGTCCTGACTTTC. It yields the protein CASSITYPGANVLTF.

This chain connects TRBV4-3 to TRBJ1-1; D unresolved. Germline V gene sequence: CDR1 LGHNA, CDR2 YSLEER. V lost 4 bases, J lost 7 bases, and 13 bases lay in between. CDR3 size: 13 residues. DNA for the CDR3: TGCGCCAGCAGCCGCCTCACAGTTGGTGAAGCTTTCTTT. Residues: CASSRLTVGEAFF.

The rearrangement uses TRBV25-1 and TRBJ1-2; 11 bases are a match to TRBD1. V was clipped by 3 bases and J by 7 bases; unmatched bases: 10. This CDR3 is 16 amino acids long. CDR1 is MGHDK, CDR2 SYGVNS, per germline. The CDR3 loop reads CASSDPRTGGAGGYTF. The DNA for the CDR3 is TGTGCCAGCAGTGACCCACGGACAGGGGGCGCGGGTGGCTACACCTTC.

The rearrangement uses TRBV29-1 and TRBJ1-2, with D tentatively TRBD1 (5 bases). This CDR3 is built from 13 residues. Germline V gene lookup returns CDR1 SQVTM and CDR2 ANQGSEA. Trimming cost V 4 bases and J 6 bases, with 15 bases left between them. The CDR3, as DNA: TGCAGCGTTGGGAATCGGGGGGGAAATGGCTACACCTTC. Residues: CSVGNRGGNGYTF.

V and J are TRBV4-1 and TRBJ1-1; 7 nucleotides line up with TRBD1. The CDR3 is 14 residues long. The germline CDR1 and CDR2 sequences are MGHRA and YSYEKL. V was clipped by 5 bases and J by 8 bases; unmatched bases: 11. CDR3 bases: TGCGCCAGCAGCAAGGGACAGCAAGGGAACGAAGCTTTCTTT. Amino acid sequence: CASSKGQQGNEAFF.

This clone is a singleton in its sample. This chain joins TRBV4-1 and TRBJ2-7, with D perhaps TRBD1 (6 bases). The germline V and J ends were trimmed by 2 bases and 3 bases, with 14 bases remaining between them. Germline CDR1 and CDR2: MGHRA and YSYEKL. The CDR3 is 15 residues long. As DNA, the CDR3 is TGCGCCAGCAGCCAACCCCCACAGGGACGCTACGAGCAGTACTTC. This translates into CASSQPPQGRYEQYF.

The rearrangement uses TRBV11-3 and TRBJ1-1; D unresolved. The V end was cut by 5 bases, the J end by 4 bases, with 11 bases between. CDR3 length: 13 amino acids. Germline-derived CDR1 and CDR2 are SGHNT and YENEEA. The CDR3 loop is CASSAVRGTEAFF. CDR3 DNA sequence: TGTGCCAGCAGCGCGGTGCGGGGCACTGAAGCTTTCTTT. Variable domain in full (rest from reference TRBV11-3 and TRBJ1-1): EAGVVQSPRYKIIEKKQPVAFWCNPISGHNTLYWYLQNLGQGPELLIRYENEEAVDDSQLPKDRFSAERLKGVDSTLKIQPAELGDSAVYLCASSAVRGTEAFFGQGTRLTVV.

This rearrangement joins TRBV5-8 to TRBJ1-1; 8 bases match TRBD1. CDR3 size: 14 residues. Trimming at V came to 4 bases and at J to 5 bases, leaving 7 bases not matched to a gene. The germline V gene has CDR1 SGHTS and CDR2 YDEGEE. CDR3 protein: CASSLLDRGTEAFF. The CDR3 DNA sequence: TGTGCCAGCAGCCTCCTCGACAGGGGAACTGAAGCTTTCTTT.

This clone was seen more than once but under ten times. The V gene is TRBV7-9, the J gene TRBJ1-5, with 8 bases aligning to TRBD1. J lost 6 bases, V lost 5 bases, and 12 bases had no gene match. The CDR3 is 16 residues long. Germline-derived CDR1 and CDR2 are SEHNR and FQNEAQ (reference sequence). For the CDR3, the DNA is TGTGCCAGCAGCCCCCCGGGGCCAGGGGGCGTTCAGCCCCAGCATTTT. It codes for CASSPPGPGGVQPQHF.

The chain uses TRBV2 and TRBJ1-5; no clear D. There are 17 residues in the CDR3. V was cut by 2 bases and J by 0 bases, with 14 bases left in between. The germline CDR1 and CDR2 sequences are SNHLY and FYNNEI. CDR3 sequence (DNA): TGTGCCAGCAGTGAAAGGCGGCCGCTATATAGCAATCAGCCCCAGCATTTT. Its translation is CASSERRPLYSNQPQHF.

This clone showed up just a few times. This specimen includes other DNA sequences encoding the same CDR3. The CDR3 protein is CASSELGQNYEQYF. The CDR3 DNA is TGTGCCAGCAGTGAATTAGGACAGAACTACGAGCAGTACTTC. The chain recombines TRBV2 with TRBJ2-7, with D perhaps TRBD1 (6 bases). The V gene lost 2 bases and the J gene lost 3 bases, with 11 bases spanning the gap. The CDR3 spans 14 residues. Germline values: CDR1 SNHLY, CDR2 FYNNEI.

This chain links TRBV5-4 with TRBJ2-1, with 12 bases lining up with TRBD2. This CDR3 comprises 16 residues. The J segment lost 4 bases and the V segment lost 4 bases, leaving 6 bases of the junction unmatched. Germline V gene data show CDR1 as SGHNT and CDR2 as YYREEE (reference sequence). Written as DNA, the CDR3 is TGTGCCAGCAGCGAATCCGGACTAGCGGGGTACAATGAGCAGTTCTTC. Its protein is CASSESGLAGYNEQFF.

The chain carries TRBV5-6 and TRBJ2-1; 10 bases agree with TRBD2. V shed 1 base and J 9 bases; nucleotides not matched to a gene: 13. Germline V gene sequence: CDR1 SGHDT, CDR2 YYEEEE. This CDR3 comprises 17 residues. The CDR3 loop is CASSLLSGRGRLGEQFF. The CDR3 DNA reads as TGTGCCAGCAGCTTGCTGAGCGGGAGGGGCCGGTTGGGTGAGCAGTTCTTC.

This chain joins TRBV5-6 and TRBJ2-3; D unresolved. Trimming left V 1 base short and J 2 bases short, with 11 bases between. The CDR3 covers 15 residues. Germline-derived CDR1 and CDR2 are SGHDT and YYEEEE. The CDR3 DNA follows: TGTGCCAGCAGCTTGCTAGGTATTTCCACAGATACGCAGTATTTT. This gives the protein CASSLLGISTDTQYF.

The count of this clone is one. The rearrangement links TRBV30 to TRBJ1-6, with 7 bases matching TRBD1. CDR1 and CDR2 from the germline V gene are GTSNPN and SVGIG (reference sequence). This CDR3 spans 15 amino acids. Trimming at V came to 3 bases and at J to 10 bases, leaving 12 bases not matched to a gene. The CDR3 spells CAWSPIDRDDSPLHF. The CDR3 nucleotides are TGTGCCTGGAGCCCCATCGACAGGGACGACTCACCCCTCCACTTT.

The table lists this clone with a count of one. The J gene is TRBJ2-7, the V gene TRBV10-3; 7 nucleotides line up with TRBD1. This CDR3 has 15 amino acids. V lost 6 bases, J lost 1 base, and 9 bases stayed unmatched. The germline V gene has CDR1 ENHRY and CDR2 SYGVKD. CDR3 sequence: CAIRIGQALSYEQYF. CDR3 in DNA: TGTGCCATCAGGATAGGACAGGCCCTTTCCTACGAGCAGTACTTC.

This clone showed up just a few times. The chain carries TRBV30 and TRBJ1-1; D may be TRBD1 (6 bases). V lost 2 bases to trimming and J lost 5 bases, with 12 bases between them. The germline gives CDR1 GTSNPN, CDR2 SVGIG (reference sequence). There are 13 residues in the CDR3. As DNA, the CDR3 is TGTGCCTGGAGTAAGGGGGTGGGGACTGAAGCTTTCTTT. Translating it yields CAWSKGVGTEAFF.

The rearrangement uses TRBV6-2 or TRBV6-3 and TRBJ2-3; 7 bases match TRBD2. The CDR3 contains 17 residues. CDR1 is MNHEY, CDR2 SVGEGT, per germline. Trimming removed 3 bases from V and 0 bases from J; junction bases left unmatched: 9. CDR3 nucleotide sequence: TGTGCCAGCAGTTATCAGGGACTACAAAGTAGCACAGATACGCAGTATTTT. Translation: CASSYQGLQSSTDTQYF.